The rows below give T cell receptor beta chains drawn from one sample of a study of cytomegalovirus exposure and HLA in healthy donors. Using immunoSEQ multiplex PCR, the repertoire was profiled, and TCRdb retains in-frame clones only, with some absent. The data show about 76,000 clones, less than 80% seen once. The sample taken for sequencing was PBMCs. Every receptor here comes from a woman between 40 and 50 years old in good health and CMV-seropositive. Both conserved end residues are part of each CDR3. The D gene is left open where the match is weak. Clone size is given for some rows only: seen once, a few or many times, or a class if the clone is expanded.

D gene | clone size | J gene | V gene | CDR3 protein | CDR3 DNA
TRBD2 | . | TRBJ2-5 | TRBV5-1 | CASSWGLAGEPGETQYF | TGCGCCAGCAGCTGGGGACTAGCGGGGGAGCCAGGGGAGACCCAGTACTTC
TRBD1 | once | TRBJ1-2 | TRBV30 | CAWRLQGGNGYTF | TGTGCCTGGAGATTACAGGGGGGGAATGGCTACACCTTC
TRBD2 | . | TRBJ2-2 | TRBV19 | CASSTGLAGGVGGELFF | TGTGCCAGTAGTACGGGACTAGCGGGGGGTGTTGGCGGGGAGCTGTTTTTT
. | few | TRBJ2-1 | TRBV12-1 | CASNPGTSGSNEQFF | TGTGCCAGCAACCCTGGGACTAGCGGGTCCAATGAGCAGTTCTTC
. | . | TRBJ1-5 | TRBV19 | CASSRNLNQPQHF | TGTGCCAGTAGCAGGAACCTCAATCAGCCCCAGCATTTT
. | few | TRBJ2-5 | TRBV7-3 | CASSSKTSEETQYF | TGTGCCAGCAGCTCCAAGACATCTGAAGAGACCCAGTACTTC
. | . | TRBJ1-2 | TRBV2 | CASSGTGLMSAYGYTF | TGTGCCAGCAGTGGAACAGGGTTGATGAGTGCCTATGGCTACACCTTC
. | few | TRBJ2-7 | TRBV18 | CASSDIGQSRSYEQYF | TGTGCCAGCTCAGACATAGGACAGTCTCGGTCCTACGAGCAGTACTTC
. | . | TRBJ2-2 | TRBV28 | CASSLPRGNTGELFF | TGTGCCAGCAGCCTTCCTAGGGGGAACACCGGGGAGCTGTTTTTT
. | . | TRBJ2-3 | TRBV5-6 | CASRGLGGAKDTQYF | TGTGCCAGTCGGGGATTGGGGGGGGCGAAAGATACGCAGTATTTT
TRBD2 | . | TRBJ2-2 | TRBV5-4 | CASSLQAGGPRELFF | TGTGCCAGCAGCTTGCAGGCGGGGGGGCCCCGGGAGCTGTTTTTT
TRBD1 | few | TRBJ2-7 | TRBV2 | CASRGQGFYEQYF | TGTGCCAGCAGAGGACAGGGGTTCTACGAGCAGTACTTC
. | few | TRBJ2-7 | TRBV27 | CASSFRGTYEQYF | TGTGCCAGCAGTTTCCGGGGGACCTACGAGCAGTACTTC
TRBD1 | . | TRBJ1-4 | TRBV7-2 | CASSPRQGHNEKLFF | TGTGCCAGCAGCCCCCGACAGGGGCATAATGAAAAACTGTTTTTT
TRBD1 | . | TRBJ2-5 | TRBV28 | CASSQTGGVETQYF | TGTGCCAGCAGCCAAACAGGGGGCGTCGAGACCCAGTACTTC
TRBD1 | . | TRBJ1-5 | TRBV28 | CASSGQGRKPQHF | TGTGCCAGCAGTGGACAGGGGAGAAAGCCCCAGCATTTT
TRBD1 | . | TRBJ1-1 | TRBV18 | CASSPQGASTEAFF | TGTGCCAGCTCACCCCAGGGGGCGAGCACTGAAGCTTTCTTT
. | . | TRBJ1-1 | TRBV30 | CAWSSHEAFF | TGTGCCTGGAGTTCCCATGAAGCTTTCTTT
TRBD2 | . | TRBJ2-1 | TRBV10-3 | CAISPSGGFHEQFF | TGTGCCATCAGTCCTAGCGGGGGGTTTCATGAGCAGTTCTTC
TRBD1 | . | TRBJ1-2 | TRBV9 | CASSVAPGGDYGYTF | TGTGCCAGCAGCGTAGCCCCAGGGGGAGACTATGGCTACACCTTC